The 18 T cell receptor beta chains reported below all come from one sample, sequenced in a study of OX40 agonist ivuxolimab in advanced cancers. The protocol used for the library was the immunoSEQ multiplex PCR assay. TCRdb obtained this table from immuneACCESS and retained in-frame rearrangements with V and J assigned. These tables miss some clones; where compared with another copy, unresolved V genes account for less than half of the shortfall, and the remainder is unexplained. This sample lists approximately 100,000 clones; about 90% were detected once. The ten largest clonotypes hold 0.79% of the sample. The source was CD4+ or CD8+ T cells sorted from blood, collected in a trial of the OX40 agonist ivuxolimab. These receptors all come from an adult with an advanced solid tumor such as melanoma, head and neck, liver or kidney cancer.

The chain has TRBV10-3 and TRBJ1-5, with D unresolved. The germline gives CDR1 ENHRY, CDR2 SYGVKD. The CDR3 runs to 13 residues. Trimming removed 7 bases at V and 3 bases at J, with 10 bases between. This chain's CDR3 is CAINNRANQPQHF. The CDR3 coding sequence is TGTGCCATCAATAACAGAGCCAATCAGCCCCAGCATTTT.

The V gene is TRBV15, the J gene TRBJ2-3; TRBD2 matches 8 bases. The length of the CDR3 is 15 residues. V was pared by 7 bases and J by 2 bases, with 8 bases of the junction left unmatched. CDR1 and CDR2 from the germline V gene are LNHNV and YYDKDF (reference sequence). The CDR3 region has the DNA TGTGCCACCATCGCTGCGGGGGGCCTCACAGATACGCAGTATTTT. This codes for CATIAAGGLTDTQYF.

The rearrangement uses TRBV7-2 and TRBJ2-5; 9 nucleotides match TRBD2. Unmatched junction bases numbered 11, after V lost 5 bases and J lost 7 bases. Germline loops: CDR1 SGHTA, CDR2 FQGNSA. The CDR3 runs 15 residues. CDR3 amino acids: CASSPSGVVSRTQYF. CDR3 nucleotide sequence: TGTGCCAGCAGCCCTAGCGGGGTGGTTTCTCGGACCCAGTACTTC.

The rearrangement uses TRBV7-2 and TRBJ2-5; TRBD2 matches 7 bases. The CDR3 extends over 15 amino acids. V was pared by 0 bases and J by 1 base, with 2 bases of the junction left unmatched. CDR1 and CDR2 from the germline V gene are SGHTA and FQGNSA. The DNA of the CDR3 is TGTGCCAGCAGCTTAGCCCGGGGGGTCCAAGAGACCCAGTACTTC. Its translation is CASSLARGVQETQYF.

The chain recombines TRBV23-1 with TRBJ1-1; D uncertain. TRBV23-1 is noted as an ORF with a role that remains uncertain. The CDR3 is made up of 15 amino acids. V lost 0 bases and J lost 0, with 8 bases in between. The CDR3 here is CASSQSGCMNTEAFF. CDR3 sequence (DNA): TGCGCCAGCAGTCAATCTGGGTGCATGAACACTGAAGCTTTCTTT.

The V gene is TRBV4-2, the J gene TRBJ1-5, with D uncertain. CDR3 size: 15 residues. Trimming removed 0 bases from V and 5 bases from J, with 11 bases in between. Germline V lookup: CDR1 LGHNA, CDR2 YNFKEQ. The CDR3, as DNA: TGTGCCAGCAGCCAAGAGGGTGCAGTCGATCAGCCCCAGCATTTT. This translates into CASSQEGAVDQPQHF.

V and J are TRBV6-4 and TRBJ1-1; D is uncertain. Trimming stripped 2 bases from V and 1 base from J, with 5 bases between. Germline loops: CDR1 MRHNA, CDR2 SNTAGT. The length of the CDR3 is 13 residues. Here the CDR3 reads CASSDEWNTEAFF. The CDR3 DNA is TGTGCCAGCAGTGACGAATGGAACACTGAAGCTTTCTTT.

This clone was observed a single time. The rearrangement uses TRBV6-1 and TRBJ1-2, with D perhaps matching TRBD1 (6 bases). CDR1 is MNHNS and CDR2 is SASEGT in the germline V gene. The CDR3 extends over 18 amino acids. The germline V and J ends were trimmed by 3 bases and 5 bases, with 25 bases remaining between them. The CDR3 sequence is CASSDRGAVNQGVYGYTF. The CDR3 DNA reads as TGTGCCAGCAGTGATAGGGGGGCGGTAAATCAGGGTGTATATGGCTACACCTTC.

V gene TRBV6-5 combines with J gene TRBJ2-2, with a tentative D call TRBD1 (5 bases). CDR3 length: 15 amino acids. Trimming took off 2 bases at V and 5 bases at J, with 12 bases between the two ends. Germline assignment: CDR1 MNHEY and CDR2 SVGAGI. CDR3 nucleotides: TGTGCCAGCAGTTACCAGAGACAGTCTACCGGGGAGCTGTTTTTT. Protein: CASSYQRQSTGELFF.

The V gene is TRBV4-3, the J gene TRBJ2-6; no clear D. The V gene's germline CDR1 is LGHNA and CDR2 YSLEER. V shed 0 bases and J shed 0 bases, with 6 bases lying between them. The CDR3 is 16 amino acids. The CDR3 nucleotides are TGCGCCAGCAGCCAAGAGGGATTCTCTGGGGCCAACGTCCTGACTTTC. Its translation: CASSQEGFSGANVLTF.

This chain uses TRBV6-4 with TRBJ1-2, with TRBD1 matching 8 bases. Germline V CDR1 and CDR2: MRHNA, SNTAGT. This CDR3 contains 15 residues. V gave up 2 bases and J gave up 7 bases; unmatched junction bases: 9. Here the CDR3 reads CASSDQPQGVGGYTF. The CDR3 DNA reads TGTGCCAGCAGTGACCAACCACAGGGGGTAGGTGGCTACACCTTC.

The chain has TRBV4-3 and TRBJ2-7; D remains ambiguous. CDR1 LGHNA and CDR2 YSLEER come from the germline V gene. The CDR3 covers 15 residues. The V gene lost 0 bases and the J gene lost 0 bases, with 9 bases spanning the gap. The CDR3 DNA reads TGCGCCAGCAGCCAAGATCGAGGTAGCTCCTACGAGCAGTACTTC. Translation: CASSQDRGSSYEQYF.

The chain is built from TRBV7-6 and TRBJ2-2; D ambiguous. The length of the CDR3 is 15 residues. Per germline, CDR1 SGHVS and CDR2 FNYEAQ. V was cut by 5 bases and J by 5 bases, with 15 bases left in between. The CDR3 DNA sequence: TGTGCCAGCAGCCCCACTCTACAGACTACCGGGGAGCTGTTTTTT. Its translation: CASSPTLQTTGELFF.

This CDR3 is CARSTANTEAFF. The CDR3 DNA follows: TGTGCCCGGTCGACAGCGAACACTGAAGCTTTCTTT. V and J are TRBV30 and TRBJ1-1, with D possibly TRBD1 on 5 matching bases. Between the trimmed V and J ends, which lost 8 bases and 1 base, there was a span of 11 bases. The CDR3 runs 12 residues. Germline CDR1 and CDR2: GTSNPN and SVGIG (reference sequence).

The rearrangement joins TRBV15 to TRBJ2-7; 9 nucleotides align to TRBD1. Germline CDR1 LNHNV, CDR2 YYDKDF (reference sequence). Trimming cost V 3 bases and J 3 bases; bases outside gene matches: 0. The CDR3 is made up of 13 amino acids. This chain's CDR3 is CATSRDRGYEQYF. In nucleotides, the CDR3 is TGTGCCACCAGCAGGGACAGGGGCTACGAGCAGTACTTC.

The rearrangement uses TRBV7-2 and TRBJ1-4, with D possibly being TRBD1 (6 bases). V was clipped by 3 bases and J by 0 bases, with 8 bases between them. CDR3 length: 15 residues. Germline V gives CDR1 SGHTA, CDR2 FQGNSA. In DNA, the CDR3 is TGTGCCAGCAGCTTGGGGGGCCCAACTAATGAAAAACTGTTTTTT. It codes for CASSLGGPTNEKLFF.

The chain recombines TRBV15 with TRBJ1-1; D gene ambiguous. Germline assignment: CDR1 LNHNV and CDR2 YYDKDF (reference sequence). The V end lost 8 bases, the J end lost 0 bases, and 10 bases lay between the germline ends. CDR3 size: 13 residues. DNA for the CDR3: TGTGCCACCTGCGACTCCATGAACACTGAAGCTTTCTTT. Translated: CATCDSMNTEAFF. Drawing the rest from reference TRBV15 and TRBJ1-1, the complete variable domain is DAMVIQNPRYQVTQFGKPVTLSCSQTLNHNVMYWYQQKSSQAPKLLFHYYDKDFNNEADTPDNFQSRRPNTSFCFLDIRSPGLGDTAMYLCATCDSMNTEAFFGQGTRLTVV.

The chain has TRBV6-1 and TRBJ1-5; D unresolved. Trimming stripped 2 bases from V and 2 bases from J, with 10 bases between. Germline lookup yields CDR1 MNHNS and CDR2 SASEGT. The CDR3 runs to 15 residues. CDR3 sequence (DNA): TGTGCCAGCAGTGAAAGGAAGGTTCGCAATCAGCCCCAGCATTTT. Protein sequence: CASSERKVRNQPQHF.